This TCR beta chain appears in the sequencing data of a study of OX40 agonist ivuxolimab in advanced cancers. Study context: The treatment was a fully human IgG2 OX40 agonist, ivuxolimab. Every 2 weeks, ivuxolimab was infused into the patients intravenously at between 0.01 and 10 mg/kg. The study, taken as a whole, reports: CD8+ T cells averaged more expanded clones than CD4+.

As concerns this clone: Its antigen remains unidentified.

Assay: immunoSEQ multiplex PCR; the TCRdb copy retains only in-frame clones and omits some. The table records some 98,000 clones, around 87% of them present only once. Specimen: CD4+ or CD8+ T cells sorted from blood, collected in a trial of the OX40 agonist ivuxolimab. The clonotype comes from an adult with an advanced solid tumor such as melanoma, head and neck, liver or kidney cancer.

CDR3 loop: CASSIEGGGANVLTF. The CDR3 coding sequence is TGTGCCAGTAGTATAGAGGGTGGTGGGGCCAACGTCCTGACTTTC. The V gene is TRBV19, the J gene TRBJ2-6; unclear D gene. Germline CDR1 is LNHDA and CDR2 is SQIVND (reference sequence). Trimming removed 0 bases from V and 3 bases from J, with 6 bases in between. This CDR3 contains 15 residues.